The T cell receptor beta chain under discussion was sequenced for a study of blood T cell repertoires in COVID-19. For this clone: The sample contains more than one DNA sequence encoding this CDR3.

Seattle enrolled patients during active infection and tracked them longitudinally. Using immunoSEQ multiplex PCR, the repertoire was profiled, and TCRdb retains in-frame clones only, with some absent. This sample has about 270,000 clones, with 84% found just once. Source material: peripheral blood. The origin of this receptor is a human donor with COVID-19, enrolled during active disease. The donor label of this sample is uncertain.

CDR3 nucleotides: TGCGCCAGCAGCTCTGGACGGACAGGGGGAAACACTGAAGCTTTCTTT. Translated: CASSSGRTGGNTEAFF. The chain combines TRBV5-1 with TRBJ1-1; 10 bases are a match to TRBD1. This CDR3 has 16 amino acids. Unmatched junction bases numbered 7, after V lost 3 bases and J lost 2 bases. Per the germline V gene, CDR1 is SGHRS and CDR2 is YFSETQ.